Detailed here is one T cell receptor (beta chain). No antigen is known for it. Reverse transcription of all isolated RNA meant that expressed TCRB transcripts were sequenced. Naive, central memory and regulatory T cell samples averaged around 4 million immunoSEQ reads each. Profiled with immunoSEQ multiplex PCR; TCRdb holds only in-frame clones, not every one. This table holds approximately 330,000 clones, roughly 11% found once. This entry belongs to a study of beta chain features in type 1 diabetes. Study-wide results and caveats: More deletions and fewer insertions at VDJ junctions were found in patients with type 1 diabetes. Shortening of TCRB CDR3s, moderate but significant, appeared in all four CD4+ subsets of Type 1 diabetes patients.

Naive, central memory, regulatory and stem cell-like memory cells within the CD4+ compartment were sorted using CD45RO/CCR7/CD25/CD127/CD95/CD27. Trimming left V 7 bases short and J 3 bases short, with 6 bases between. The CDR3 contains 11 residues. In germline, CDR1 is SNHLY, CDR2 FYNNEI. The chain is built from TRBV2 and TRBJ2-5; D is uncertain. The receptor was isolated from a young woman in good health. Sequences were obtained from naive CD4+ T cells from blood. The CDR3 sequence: CASKIEETQYF. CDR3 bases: TGTGCCAGCAAAATCGAAGAGACCCAGTACTTC.